This T cell receptor beta chain was recovered during a study of blood T cell repertoires in COVID-19. Across the study: PBMCs, B-cell-depleted T cells, or T cells were the source of the cDNA or gDNA that made up the material.

Measured with immunoSEQ multiplex PCR; TCRdb has only the in-frame clones, and not every one. The data show about 60,000 clones, around four fifths seen once. There are a few counts of this clone. Sequencing used peripheral blood. This TCR derives from an older man with acute or convalescent COVID-19.

As DNA, the CDR3 is TGTGCCAGTACAGTAGAGGGACTTATCGGCTACACCTTC. Its protein is CASTVEGLIGYTF. V gene TRBV19 combines with J gene TRBJ1-2, with D tentatively TRBD1 (5 bases). The V gene's germline CDR1 is LNHDA and CDR2 SQIVND (reference sequence). With 7 bases removed from V and 8 bases from J, the gap between germline ends came to 17 bases. The CDR3 is 13 residues long.